One sample yielded the 20 T cell receptor beta chains listed below, sequenced in a study of shared clonotypes between healthy human individuals. The repertoire was sequenced with immunoSEQ multiplex PCR; TCRdb's copy has only in-frame clones and lacks some. The data contain around 2.1 million clones, around 93% of them singletons. Positively selected for CCR7, the CD45RO-negative cells used as naive CD8 cells excluded terminally differentiated effector memory CD45RA+ cells. The sequenced sample consisted of naive CD8+ T cells from PBMCs. These receptors originate from a man younger than 35 in good health. Some clones in this sample may be carry-over from other donors' samples.

J is TRBJ1-1 and V is TRBV27; D perhaps matches TRBD1 (5 bases). Trimming removed 5 bases at V and 6 bases at J, with 13 bases between. Germline loops: CDR1 MNHEY, CDR2 SMNVEV (reference sequence). The CDR3 has 13 residues. The CDR3 nucleotides are TGTGCCAGCAGTGGTATTAGACAGTCTGAAGCTTTCTTT. Translating gives CASSGIRQSEAFF.

The V and J genes are TRBV6-1 and TRBJ1-2; D is undetermined. Between the trimmed V and J ends, which lost 5 bases and 5 bases, there was a span of 9 bases. The germline CDR1 and CDR2 sequences are MNHNS and SASEGT. The CDR3 covers 12 residues. CDR3 region: CASSRVRYGYTF. The CDR3 coding sequence is TGTGCCAGCAGTAGGGTTCGGTATGGCTACACCTTC.

Here the CDR3 reads CAWDLGNYGYTF. As DNA, the CDR3 is TGTGCCTGGGACCTCGGGAACTATGGCTACACCTTC. J is TRBJ1-2 and V is TRBV30, with D uncertain. Germline CDR1 is GTSNPN and CDR2 is SVGIG (reference sequence). V was pared by 5 bases and J by 2 bases, with 9 bases between. The CDR3 has 12 amino acids.

The V and J genes are TRBV7-6 and TRBJ1-6; D not certain. CDR3 length equals 13 residues. Trimming cost V 1 base and J 7 bases, with 5 bases left between them. Germline V CDR1 and CDR2: SGHVS, FNYEAQ. In DNA, the CDR3 is TGTGCCAGCAGCTTAGAGGAGAATTCACCCCTCCACTTT. Translated, it gives CASSLEENSPLHF.

The V and J genes are TRBV11-2 and TRBJ1-2; 8 bases agree with TRBD1. The CDR3 covers 14 residues. V gave up 3 bases and J gave up 6 bases; unmatched junction bases: 6. Germline lookup yields CDR1 SGHAT and CDR2 FQNNGV. The chain's CDR3 is CASSFGQGRNGYTF. The CDR3 nucleotides are TGTGCCAGCAGCTTCGGACAGGGAAGAAATGGCTACACCTTC.

Details on this clone: At the DNA level, this CDR3 is encoded by other sequences in the same sample as well. The chain has TRBV25-1 and TRBJ1-2, with 8 nucleotides matching TRBD1. Germline assignment: CDR1 MGHDK and CDR2 SYGVNS. V was clipped by 4 bases and J by 4 bases; unmatched bases: 2. There are 13 residues in the CDR3. CDR3 amino acids: CASSGGTGYGYTF. The CDR3 coding sequence is TGTGCCAGCAGTGGGGGGACAGGCTATGGCTACACCTTC.

The CDR3 DNA is TGTGCCAGCAGTCCCCAGGACAGGGATCCCATCAAGGGTGACAATGAGCAGTTCTTC. Protein: CASSPQDRDPIKGDNEQFF. V and J are TRBV27 and TRBJ2-1; 8 bases are a match to TRBD1. Trimming cost V 5 bases and J 5 bases; bases outside gene matches: 20. CDR1 and CDR2 (germline): MNHEY, SMNVEV (reference sequence). The CDR3 length is 19 residues.

The chain combines TRBV29-1 with TRBJ1-1; TRBD1 might be the D (5 bases). There are 15 residues in the CDR3. In germline, CDR1 is SQVTM, CDR2 ANQGSEA. Trimming removed 1 base at V and 5 bases at J, with 17 bases between. The CDR3, as DNA: TGCAGCGTTGAAGGTTCCCCTCGGGACGGAACTGAAGCTTTCTTT. Amino acids: CSVEGSPRDGTEAFF.

The V call is TRBV29-1, the J call TRBJ2-1; perhaps TRBD1 as D (5 bases). CDR3 length: 11 residues. Germline CDR1 reads SQVTM; CDR2 reads ANQGSEA. Deletions cut 7 bases from V and 8 bases from J, with 12 bases between. The CDR3 coding sequence is TGCAGCGCAAGGCTGGGGCATGAGCAGTTCTTC. Encoded protein: CSARLGHEQFF.

This clone turned up a few times. This sequence joins TRBV27 and TRBJ1-1; D perhaps matches TRBD1 (5 bases). The CDR3 totals 14 residues. Trimming shortened V by 3 bases and J by 3 bases, and 11 bases separated the two germline ends. Looked up from germline, CDR1 is MNHEY and CDR2 is SMNVEV (reference sequence). CDR3 in amino acids: CASSFRGYDTEAFF. The CDR3 DNA is TGTGCCAGCAGTTTTAGGGGATACGACACTGAAGCTTTCTTT.

A remark on this clone: The sample carries other DNA sequences with the same CDR3. V gene TRBV27 combines with J gene TRBJ1-5; weak D call: TRBD1 (5 bases). Germline CDR1 is MNHEY and CDR2 is SMNVEV (reference sequence). V shed 4 bases and J shed 4 bases, with 11 bases lying between them. CDR3 length: 14 amino acids. The CDR3 loop is CASSSLGRNQPQHF. CDR3 coding DNA: TGTGCCAGCAGTTCTTTGGGGCGAAATCAGCCCCAGCATTTT.

This rearrangement joins TRBV6-5 to TRBJ1-1; tentative D call: TRBD1 (5 bases). CDR1 is MNHEY, CDR2 SVGAGI, per germline. Trimming removed 1 base from V and 6 bases from J, with 15 bases in between. The CDR3 is 15 residues long. Here the CDR3 reads CASSYLPGGRPEAFF. CDR3 sequence (DNA): TGTGCCAGCAGTTACTTGCCCGGGGGAAGACCTGAAGCTTTCTTT.

CDR3 in amino acids: CASSVRGPGEKLFF. The CDR3, as DNA: TGTGCCAGCAGTGTCCGGGGGCCGGGTGAAAAACTGTTTTTT. The chain links TRBV27 to TRBJ1-4, with D possibly TRBD1 on 6 matching bases. V lost 5 bases, J lost 7 bases, and 14 bases lay in between. The CDR3 spans 14 residues. From germline, CDR1 is MNHEY and CDR2 SMNVEV (reference sequence).

The rearrangement uses TRBV9 and TRBJ2-2, with D unclear. V dropped 0 bases and J dropped 7 bases, with 7 bases sitting between them. The germline gives CDR1 SGDLS, CDR2 YYNGEE. This CDR3 comprises 13 residues. The CDR3 reads CASSVGDGGELFF. The CDR3 DNA is TGTGCCAGCAGCGTAGGTGACGGCGGGGAGCTGTTTTTT.

The chain uses TRBV27 and TRBJ2-1, with 14 bases identical to TRBD2. Trimming cost V 3 bases and J 5 bases; bases outside gene matches: 6. The CDR3 totals 17 residues. The germline V gene has CDR1 MNHEY and CDR2 SMNVEV (reference sequence). CDR3 nucleotide sequence: TGTGCCAGCAGTTTGGTGGGACTAGCGGGAGCCCACAATGAGCAGTTCTTC. Residues: CASSLVGLAGAHNEQFF.

V gene TRBV15 combines with J gene TRBJ1-5; a weak D match, TRBD1 (5 bases). Germline lookup yields CDR1 LNHNV and CDR2 YYDKDF (reference sequence). The CDR3 runs to 17 residues. Trimming removed 3 bases from V and 4 bases from J, with 19 bases in between. As DNA, the CDR3 is TGTGCCACCAGCAGTGCGATCTGGGACCTCCTGAATCAGCCCCAGCATTTT. Its protein is CATSSAIWDLLNQPQHF. The full variable domain, completed using reference TRBV15 and TRBJ1-5, is DAMVIQNPRYQVTQFGKPVTLSCSQTLNHNVMYWYQQKSSQAPKLLFHYYDKDFNNEADTPDNFQSRRPNTSFCFLDIRSPGLGDTAMYLCATSSAIWDLLNQPQHFGDGTRLSIL.

The chain is built from TRBV11-3 and TRBJ1-5; the D is unclear. Germline V gives CDR1 SGHNT, CDR2 YENEEA. The CDR3 length is 12 residues. V dropped 6 bases and J dropped 6 bases, with 9 bases sitting between them. The CDR3 bases are TGTGCCAGCAGGGAACAGAGTCAGCCCCAGCATTTT. Translation gives CASREQSQPQHF. The whole variable domain, filled in from reference TRBV11-3 and TRBJ1-5, reads EAGVVQSPRYKIIEKKQPVAFWCNPISGHNTLYWYLQNLGQGPELLIRYENEEAVDDSQLPKDRFSAERLKGVDSTLKIQPAELGDSAVYLCASREQSQPQHFGDGTRLSIL.

The chain carries TRBV28 and TRBJ2-5; TRBD2 matches 12 bases. Trimming removed 6 bases from V and 1 base from J; junction bases left unmatched: 18. The CDR3 runs 20 residues. CDR1 and CDR2 (germline): MDHEN, SYDVKM. The CDR3 loop is CASSFPGQPGLAGPQETQYF. CDR3 coding DNA: TGTGCCAGCAGCTTCCCGGGGCAACCCGGACTAGCGGGACCCCAAGAGACCCAGTACTTC.

The J gene is TRBJ2-7, the V gene TRBV10-2; D is uncertain. CDR1 and CDR2 (germline): WSHSY, SAAADI. With 4 bases removed from V and 3 bases from J, the gap between germline ends came to 10 bases. CDR3 length: 13 amino acids. DNA of the CDR3: TGCGCCAGCAGTGCCGCGGCCAGCTACGAGCAGTACTTC. Translated: CASSAAASYEQYF.

Only one count was recorded for this clone. The genes are TRBV19 and TRBJ2-1; D unresolved. Germline assignment: CDR1 LNHDA and CDR2 SQIVND (reference sequence). CDR3 length: 15 residues. The V and J ends lost 0 bases and 6 bases respectively, with 12 bases between them. The CDR3 DNA is TGTGCCAGTAGTATAGAAAGGAAACTCATCAATGAGCAGTTCTTC. This sequence encodes CASSIERKLINEQFF.